This is a list of T cell receptor beta chains from one sample in a study of T cells in Graves' hyperthyroidism and ophthalmopathy. TCRdb analysed the multiplex PCR reads with MiXCR anew, one entry per CDR3 protein. Counted here are 400,000 or so distinct CDR3 sequences, around 15% occurring once; the ten biggest clones make up roughly 21%. Sequenced input: blood. Every receptor here comes from a woman younger than 45 with Graves' ophthalmopathy. CDR3s include the opening cysteine and the closing phenylalanine or tryptophan. A D gene is named only where the DNA matches it firmly. The size entry is marked missing in some rows and otherwise reads once, few, many or a size class.

d_call: TRBD2
clone_size: many
v_call: TRBV27
j_call: TRBJ2-7
cdr3_nt: TGTGCCAGCAGTCCATGGGGTAGCGGGGTGATCTACGAGCAGTACTTC
cdr3_aa: CASSPWGSGVIYEQYF

d_call: -
clone_size: few
v_call: TRBV25-1
j_call: TRBJ1-2
cdr3_nt: TGTGCCAGCAGTGCAGGGGACGGCTACACCTTC
cdr3_aa: CASSAGDGYTF

d_call: TRBD1
clone_size: once
v_call: TRBV11-2
j_call: TRBJ1-6
cdr3_nt: TGTGCCAGCAGCTTAGCGGCGGGGGGCCAGGGGGCTTCACCCCTCCACTTT
cdr3_aa: CASSLAAGGQGASPLHF

d_call: -
clone_size: many
v_call: TRBV10-3
j_call: TRBJ1-5
cdr3_nt: TGTGCCATCAGTGGTGCGGGAACAAGGGATCAGCCCCAGCATTTT
cdr3_aa: CAISGAGTRDQPQHF

d_call: -
clone_size: many
v_call: TRBV20-1
j_call: TRBJ1-1
cdr3_nt: TGCAGTGCTAGTGCGGCTGTAACTGAAGCTTTCTTT
cdr3_aa: CSASAAVTEAFF

d_call: -
clone_size: -
v_call: TRBV2
j_call: TRBJ2-7
cdr3_nt: TGTGCCAGCACCCTGACCCACACCGAGCAGTACTTC
cdr3_aa: CASTLTHTEQYF

d_call: TRBD1
clone_size: many
v_call: TRBV7-3
j_call: TRBJ2-1
cdr3_nt: TGTGCCAGCAGCTACAACAGGGGATATGAGCAGTTCTTC
cdr3_aa: CASSYNRGYEQFF

d_call: TRBD1
clone_size: few
v_call: TRBV6-2/TRBV6-3
j_call: TRBJ1-2
cdr3_nt: TGTGCCAGCAGGAAAATCATAGGGGACAGAGTCTATGGCTACACCTTC
cdr3_aa: CASRKIIGDRVYGYTF

d_call: -
clone_size: -
v_call: TRBV20-1
j_call: TRBJ2-5
cdr3_nt: TGCAGTGCTCCAGCTCGGGGGACCCAGTACTTC
cdr3_aa: CSAPARGTQYF

d_call: -
clone_size: many
v_call: TRBV27
j_call: TRBJ2-1
cdr3_nt: TGTGCCAGCAGCGTAGTTGCGGATTACAATGAGCAGTTCTTC
cdr3_aa: CASSVVADYNEQFF

d_call: TRBD2
clone_size: -
v_call: TRBV19
j_call: TRBJ2-3
cdr3_nt: TGTGCCAGTAGTATAGGGACTAGCAGCGTTACGCAGTATTTT
cdr3_aa: CASSIGTSSVTQYF

d_call: -
clone_size: many
v_call: TRBV7-9
j_call: TRBJ2-2
cdr3_nt: TGTGCCAGCAGCTACGGACAGATGACGAACACCGGGGAGCTGTTTTTT
cdr3_aa: CASSYGQMTNTGELFF

d_call: TRBD1
clone_size: many
v_call: TRBV27
j_call: TRBJ1-5
cdr3_nt: TGTGCCAGCAGAGGACAGGCCAATCAGCCCCAGCATTTT
cdr3_aa: CASRGQANQPQHF

d_call: -
clone_size: -
v_call: TRBV5-1
j_call: TRBJ2-7
cdr3_nt: TGCGCCAGCAGCTTGGGCGGTGGCAGGGACTACGAGCAGTACTTC
cdr3_aa: CASSLGGGRDYEQYF

d_call: -
clone_size: few
v_call: TRBV7-9
j_call: TRBJ1-3
cdr3_nt: TGTGCCAGCAGCTTGGGACACGCTCAGAGCTCTGGAAACACCATATATTTT
cdr3_aa: CASSLGHAQSSGNTIYF

d_call: -
clone_size: -
v_call: TRBV9
j_call: TRBJ1-1
cdr3_nt: TGTGCCAGCAGCGTAGATCCTAGGCCGAACACTGAAGCTTTCTTT
cdr3_aa: CASSVDPRPNTEAFF

d_call: -
clone_size: many
v_call: TRBV5-5
j_call: TRBJ1-5
cdr3_nt: TGTGCCAGCAGCTTGGGTCTCTTGGAGCCCCAGCATTTT
cdr3_aa: CASSLGLLEPQHF

d_call: -
clone_size: once
v_call: TRBV2
j_call: TRBJ2-5
cdr3_nt: TGTGCCAGCAGTGAAGATGGGGGCGCAGGGACCCAGTACTTC
cdr3_aa: CASSEDGGAGTQYF